This T cell receptor (beta chain) is drawn from a study of blood T cells in healthy people across ages. V lost 1 base to trimming and J lost 0 bases, with 31 bases between them. Germline loops: CDR1 DFQATT, CDR2 SNEGSKA (reference sequence). The CDR3 is 21 residues long. The use of a sample-barcoded 5' primer and a J-beta primer mix characterized a second PCR of about 6 to 11 cycles. TCRdb processed the 5' RACE reads anew with MiXCR; each CDR3 protein has one entry. The sample includes 870,000 or so distinct CDR3 sequences, roughly 26% of them seen just once. This clonotype has at least ten counts. The receptor comes from a woman older than 75 in good health. The sequenced material came from blood. This chain connects TRBV20-1 to TRBJ2-7; D ambiguous. CDR3 sequence (DNA): TGCAGTGCTAGAGTGGGATTCGGTCAACATGGAACGATATTTTCCTCCTACGAGCAGTACTTC. This codes for CSARVGFGQHGTIFSSYEQYF.